Each of the 8 T cell receptor gamma chains below was sequenced from the same sample in a study of gamma-delta T cells after stem cell transplantation. TCRdb re-processed the RT-PCR reads via CATT. The table includes some 1,100 gamma-chain clones, under 30% detected once. Sequenced material: gamma-delta T cells. The receptors originated from a human donor. It is not recorded whose cells these are; they may come from a transplant donor.

Comment on this clone: Other DNA sequences in the sample encode the same CDR3. The genes are TRGV3 and TRGJ1 or TRGJ2. Because TCRdb records no J gene, it was assigned here through a match of the DNA to germline. Germline V gives CDR1 VTNTFY, CDR2 YDVSTARD (reference sequence). There are 13 residues in the CDR3. Trimming cost V 0 bases and J 3 bases; bases outside gene matches: 2. The CDR3 loop reads CATWDRVYYKKLF. The DNA of the CDR3 is TGTGCCACCTGGGACAGGGTTTATTATAAGAAACTCTTT.

The rearrangement uses TRGV8 and TRGJ1 or TRGJ2. No J gene is reported in TCRdb; it was inferred here by comparing the DNA with germline. V was pared by 5 bases and J by 1 base, with 17 bases of the junction left unmatched. The CDR3 runs 17 residues. Looked up from germline, CDR1 is VENAVY and CDR2 is YDSYNSRV. The CDR3 is CATWVTPWDDNYYKKLF. DNA for the CDR3: TGTGCCACCTGGGTTACCCCATGGGACGACAATTATTATAAGAAACTCTTT.

Relative to its sample, this clone is large. The J gene is TRGJ1 or TRGJ2, the V gene TRGV4. The J gene was missing in TCRdb and was found by matching the end of the DNA to germline. J was trimmed by 6 bases and V by 3 bases; bases with no gene match: 14. Germline-derived CDR1 and CDR2 are EGSTGY and YDSYTSSV. There are 15 residues in the CDR3. The CDR3 spells CATWDPNHTVYKKLF. The CDR3 DNA sequence: TGTGCCACCTGGGATCCCAATCACACTGTTTATAAGAAACTCTTT.

The chain recombines TRGV3 with TRGJP2. TCRdb carries no J gene annotation; the J gene was assigned here by matching the DNA with germline. V shed 0 bases, J shed 7 bases, and the junction held 5 bases outside the gene matches. In germline, CDR1 is VTNTFY, CDR2 YDVSTARD (reference sequence). The CDR3 length is 14 residues. CDR3: CATWDRRVDWIKTF. CDR3 DNA sequence: TGTGCCACCTGGGACAGGCGTGTTGATTGGATCAAGACGTTT.

This clone has a handful of counts. This sequence joins TRGV2 and TRGJP2. The J gene was missing in TCRdb and was found by matching the end of the DNA to germline. The CDR3 loop spans 17 amino acids. V was pared by 0 bases and J by 11 bases, with 18 bases of the junction left unmatched. Looked up from germline, CDR1 is EGSNGY and CDR2 is YDSYNSKV. CDR3 sequence: CATWDGPCSLSAWIKTF. In DNA form, the CDR3 reads TGTGCCACCTGGGACGGGCCTTGTTCCTTGTCCGCCTGGATCAAGACGTTT.

In the case of this clone: This sample includes further DNA sequences coding for the same CDR3. This chain connects TRGV2 to TRGJ1 or TRGJ2. The J gene is not listed in TCRdb, so it was assigned here from a DNA match to germline. The J segment lost 3 bases and the V segment lost 1 base, leaving 3 bases of the junction unmatched. The V gene's germline CDR1 is EGSNGY and CDR2 YDSYNSKV. The CDR3 is 13 residues long. This chain's CDR3 is CATWDGIYYKKLF. CDR3 DNA sequence: TGTGCCACCTGGGACGGCATTTATTATAAGAAACTCTTT.

This clone was recorded a few times. V is TRGV9 and J is TRGJP. The J gene, not given by TCRdb, was assigned here from a germline match of the nucleotide sequence. The V gene end was trimmed by 1 base and the J gene end by 9 bases; junction bases not matched to a gene: 6. The CDR3 covers 16 residues. Germline-derived CDR1 and CDR2 are GITISATS and ISYDGTV (reference sequence). The CDR3 nucleotides read TGTGCCTTGTGGGAGGTAAGGGTGTTGGGCAAAAAAATCAAGGTATTT. Translation gives CALWEVRVLGKKIKVF.

This clone has a handful of counts. V usage is TRGV3 and J usage is TRGJP1. The J gene, not given by TCRdb, was assigned here from a germline match of the nucleotide sequence. Looked up from germline, CDR1 is VTNTFY and CDR2 is YDVSTARD (reference sequence). J was trimmed by 0 bases and V by 0 bases; bases with no gene match: 7. The CDR3 totals 17 residues. The CDR3, as DNA: TGTGCCACCTGGGACAGGCCTTTTAATACCACTGGTTGGTTCAAGATATTT. The encoded protein is CATWDRPFNTTGWFKIF.